This T cell receptor (beta chain) was identified in a study of cytomegalovirus exposure and HLA in healthy donors. The CDR3 length is 19 residues. Trimming at V came to 5 bases and at J to 9 bases, leaving 20 bases not matched to a gene. Germline assignment: CDR1 MDHEN and CDR2 SYDVKM. The PCR was carried out with 60 Vbeta primers and 13 Jbeta primers. Profiled with immunoSEQ multiplex PCR; TCRdb holds only in-frame clones, not every one. The table lists under 250,000 clones, roughly 78% of them singletons. This chain links TRBV28 with TRBJ2-1; 12 nucleotides agree with TRBD2. The receptor comes from a boy under 18 in good health and CMV-seronegative. Sequences were obtained from PBMCs. CDR3 in DNA: TGTGCCAGCAGTCCCTCGCCCGGGACTAGCGGGCCAGGGTTGGGTGAGCAGTTCTTC. Residues: CASSPSPGTSGPGLGEQFF.